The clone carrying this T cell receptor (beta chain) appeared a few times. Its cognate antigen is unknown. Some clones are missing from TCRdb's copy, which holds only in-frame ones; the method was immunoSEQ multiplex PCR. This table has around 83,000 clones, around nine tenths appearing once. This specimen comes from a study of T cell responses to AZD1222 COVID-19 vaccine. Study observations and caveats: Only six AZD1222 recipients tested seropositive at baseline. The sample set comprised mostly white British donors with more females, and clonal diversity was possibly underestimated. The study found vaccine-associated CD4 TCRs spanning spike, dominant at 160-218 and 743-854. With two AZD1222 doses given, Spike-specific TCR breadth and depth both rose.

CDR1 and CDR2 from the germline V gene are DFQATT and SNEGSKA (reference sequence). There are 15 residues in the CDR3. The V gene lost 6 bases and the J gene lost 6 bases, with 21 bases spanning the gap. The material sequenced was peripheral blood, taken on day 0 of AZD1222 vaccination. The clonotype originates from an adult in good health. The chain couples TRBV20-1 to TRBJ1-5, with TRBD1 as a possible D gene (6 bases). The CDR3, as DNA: TGCAGTGCCAGTCCCGGGGGGGCTGGGAGTCAGCCCCAGCATTTT. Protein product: CSASPGGAGSQPQHF.